This TCR beta chain was retrieved from a study of glioma-infiltrating T cells. Study outcomes and limitations: Non-neoplastic patients had below-expected tissue-blood divergence, while all gliomas exceeded expectation.

V was cut by 7 bases and J by 1 base, with 11 bases left in between. This CDR3 comprises 13 residues. Germline lookup yields CDR1 SQVTM and CDR2 ANQGSEA. Using RNA template, CDR3s of TCR alpha and beta were amplified with iRepertoire arm-PCR. Input was 100-400 ng of tissue mRNA or PBMC total RNA. TCRdb re-called the multiplex PCR reads with MiXCR, one entry per CDR3 protein. This sample has roughly 100,000 distinct CDR3 sequences, with around 31% found just once. This clonotype was observed a few times. Its antigen remains unidentified. The sample consisted of glioma tissue, nonneoplastic brain tissue, or PBMCs (not recorded which). This sequence originates from a human donor with low-grade glioma or glioblastoma, undergoing nonglioma brain surgery, or in good health (not recorded which). The chain couples TRBV29-1 to TRBJ1-5, with D hard to call. Here the CDR3 DNA reads TGCAGCGCTCAAACAGCGAGCAATCAGCCCCAGCATTTT. Translating it yields CSAQTASNQPQHF. Looking up the rest from reference TRBV29-1 and TRBJ1-5 gives the full variable domain: SAVISQKPSRDICQRGTSLTIQCQVDSQVTMMFWYRQQPGQSLTLIATANQGSEATYESGFVIDKFPISRPNLTFSTLTVSNMSPEDSSIYLCSAQTASNQPQHFGDGTRLSIL.